These 6 T cell receptor beta chains originate from one sample sequenced in a study of immune evolution from preneoplasia to lung adenocarcinoma. Data came from immunoSEQ multiplex PCR; TCRdb stores just in-frame clones and leaves some out. Seen here are 15,000 or so clones, 85% observed once, and the top ten hold less than 3%. The specimen was FFPE lung adenocarcinoma in situ tissue. These receptor sequences come from a donor at least 70 years old with lung adenocarcinoma.

The chain has TRBV9 and TRBJ1-2; no clear D. Trimming took 3 bases from V and 8 from J, leaving 14 bases between them. CDR1 SGDLS and CDR2 YYNGEE come from the germline V gene. This CDR3 has 13 residues. CDR3 DNA sequence: TGTGCCAGCAGCGGACTAGTGGAAGCGGGCTACACCTTC. Its translation is CASSGLVEAGYTF.

The chain carries TRBV7-9 and TRBJ2-7; D ambiguous. The ends were cut back, 10 bases at V and 0 bases at J, with 16 bases in the middle. CDR3 length: 14 residues. Germline CDR1 is SEHNR and CDR2 is FQNEAQ (reference sequence). This CDR3 is CATHPEQSSYEQYF. The CDR3 DNA is TGTGCCACCCACCCAGAGCAGAGCTCCTACGAGCAGTACTTC. The whole variable domain, remainder taken from reference TRBV7-9 and TRBJ2-7, is DTGVSQNPRHKITKRGQNVTFRCDPISEHNRLYWYRQTLGQGPEFLTYFQNEAQLEKSRLLSDRFSAERPKGSFSTLEIQRTEQGDSAMYLCATHPEQSSYEQYFGPGTRLTVT.

The gene calls are TRBV5-1 and TRBJ2-1; tentative D call: TRBD2 (5 bases). Germline CDR1 and CDR2: SGHRS and YFSETQ. The length of the CDR3 is 15 residues. V dropped 0 bases and J dropped 8 bases, with 15 bases sitting between them. CDR3 coding DNA: TGCGCCAGCAGCTTGGCCCCAGACCCGAGGGATGAGCAGTTCTTC. Translated, it gives CASSLAPDPRDEQFF.

Remarks on this clone: Other DNA sequences of this sample code for an identical CDR3. V usage is TRBV5-6 and J usage is TRBJ1-1, with D hard to call. This CDR3 is built from 16 residues. Trimming left V 0 bases short and J 4 bases short, with 16 bases between. Germline V CDR1 and CDR2: SGHDT, YYEEEE. CDR3 protein: CASSLGGGSFGTEAFF. The CDR3 DNA follows: TGTGCCAGCAGCTTGGGGGGAGGAAGCTTTGGCACTGAAGCTTTCTTT.

The chain joins TRBV28 to TRBJ2-3; D gene unclear. V was shortened by 6 bases and J by 2 bases, with 3 bases between the two germline ends. Germline CDR1 reads MDHEN; CDR2 reads SYDVKM. The CDR3 is 11 residues long. The CDR3 here is CASSHTDTQYF. DNA of the CDR3: TGTGCCAGCAGCCACACAGATACGCAGTATTTT.

The chain is built from TRBV9 and TRBJ2-7; 8 nucleotides align to TRBD1. Per the germline V gene, CDR1 is SGDLS and CDR2 is YYNGEE. The CDR3 loop spans 14 amino acids. J lost 5 bases, V lost 5 bases, and 9 bases had no gene match. The CDR3, as DNA: TGTGCCAGCAGTATAGGGACAGGAATAAACGAGCAGTACTTC. It codes for CASSIGTGINEQYF.